The 10 T cell receptor beta chains presented below share a single source sample, sequenced in a study of CD8 T cells in Susac syndrome. An input of about 0.45 to 1 ug of RNA was subjected to reverse transcription using random hexamers. TCRdb called the immunoSEQ multiplex PCR reads again in MiXCR, with one record for every CDR3 protein. The sample lists roughly 180,000 distinct CDR3 sequences; 90% to 95% were seen once. Specimen: CD4+ T cells from PBMCs. Every receptor here comes from a human donor with Susac syndrome.

CDR3 residues: CASSQGRYSNQPQHF. The CDR3 bases are TGTGCCAGCAGCCAAGGACGGTATAGCAATCAGCCCCAGCATTTT. The chain carries TRBV3-1 and TRBJ1-5; D remains unclear. This CDR3 has 15 residues. Looked up from germline, CDR1 is LGHDT and CDR2 is YNNKEL (reference sequence). Trimming shortened V by 1 base and J by 0 bases, and 7 bases separated the two germline ends.

The chain joins TRBV19 to TRBJ2-1; 13 nucleotides align to TRBD2. CDR1 LNHDA and CDR2 SQIVND come from the germline V gene (reference sequence). The CDR3 has 16 residues. V shed 5 bases, J shed 9 bases, and the junction held 10 bases outside the gene matches. The CDR3 protein is CASSPMGLAGRGEQFF. For the CDR3, the DNA is TGTGCCAGTAGTCCCATGGGACTAGCGGGAAGAGGTGAGCAGTTCTTC.

This chain joins TRBV3-1 and TRBJ1-2; 7 nucleotides align to TRBD1. The J segment lost 7 bases and the V segment lost 4 bases, leaving 15 bases of the junction unmatched. The CDR3 loop spans 16 amino acids. CDR1 is LGHDT, CDR2 YNNKEL, per germline (reference sequence). In DNA form, the CDR3 reads TGTGCCAGCAGCCTGGGACAGCACACCGGATCCCGTGGCTACACCTTC. As protein: CASSLGQHTGSRGYTF. Supplemented by reference TRBV3-1 and TRBJ1-2, the full variable domain reads DTAVSQTPKYLVTQMGNDKSIKCEQNLGHDTMYWYKQDSKKFLKIMFSYNNKELIINETVPNRFSPKSPDKAHLNLHINSLELGDSAVYFCASSLGQHTGSRGYTFGSGTRLTVV.

The chain uses TRBV11-3 and TRBJ1-1; TRBD1 is a possible D gene (5 bases). In germline, CDR1 is SGHNT, CDR2 YENEEA. This CDR3 contains 13 residues. V was shortened by 4 bases and J by 5 bases, with 11 bases between the two germline ends. CDR3 sequence reads: CASSYRGETEAFF. The CDR3 DNA reads TGTGCCAGCAGCTACCGGGGGGAGACTGAAGCTTTCTTT.

This rearrangement joins TRBV15 to TRBJ1-2; 8 bases match TRBD1. The CDR3 extends over 11 amino acids. Germline V lookup: CDR1 LNHNV, CDR2 YYDKDF (reference sequence). Trimming took 5 bases from V and 13 from J; bases not matched to a gene: 6. CDR3 amino acids: CATSESRGLTF. Written as DNA, the CDR3 is TGTGCCACCAGCGAATCCAGGGGGCTCACCTTC.

This clonotype was recorded a few times. The V gene is TRBV3-1, the J gene TRBJ1-1; TRBD1 is a possible D gene (5 bases). The CDR3 spans 13 residues. CDR1 and CDR2 (germline): LGHDT, YNNKEL (reference sequence). V lost 4 bases and J 1 base, leaving 7 bases between the germline ends. The CDR3 DNA reads TGTGCCAGCAGCCGAGGACAGAACACTGAAGCTTTCTTT. As protein: CASSRGQNTEAFF.

The chain joins TRBV6-1 to TRBJ1-2, with no clear D. Trimming stripped 2 bases from V and 8 bases from J, with 18 bases between. This CDR3 spans 15 amino acids. The germline V gene has CDR1 MNHNS and CDR2 SASEGT. The CDR3 DNA is TGTGCCAGCAGTGAATCGGCGCGGGTGGCCACAGGCTACACCTTC. This sequence encodes CASSESARVATGYTF.

CDR3 amino acids: CASSVGLAKNIQYF. CDR3 nucleotides: TGTGCCAGCAGTGTCGGACTAGCCAAAAACATTCAGTACTTC. The chain links TRBV2 to TRBJ2-4; the D gene is possibly TRBD2 (5 bases). V was trimmed by 4 bases and J by 0 bases, leaving 7 bases between them. Germline V gene sequence: CDR1 SNHLY, CDR2 FYNNEI. CDR3 length: 14 amino acids.

The DNA for the CDR3 is TGTGCCGTCGGAGCGACGGTATCTCCTGGGGAGCTGTTTTTT. Translated: CAVGATVSPGELFF. The V gene is TRBV10-3, the J gene TRBJ2-2; D is ambiguous. Germline V gene data show CDR1 as ENHRY and CDR2 as SYGVKD. The CDR3 totals 14 residues. Trimming took 11 bases from V and 8 from J, leaving 21 bases between them.

The chain employs TRBV12-3 or TRBV12-4 and TRBJ1-4; D is uncertain. This CDR3 is built from 15 residues. The germline V and J ends were trimmed by 6 bases and 8 bases, with 19 bases remaining between them. The CDR3 sequence is CASSPSGAIREKLFF. Written as DNA, the CDR3 is TGTGCCAGCAGCCCCTCAGGAGCGATAAGAGAAAAACTGTTTTTT.